The rows below give T cell receptor beta chains drawn from one sample of a study of blood T cell repertoires in COVID-19. Using immunoSEQ multiplex PCR, the repertoire was profiled, and TCRdb retains in-frame clones only, with some absent. Of 310,000 or so clones listed, roughly 87% are singletons. Sequenced sample: PBMCs or T cells enriched from blood (not recorded which). The receptor set was obtained from a woman aged 18-29 years who had recovered from COVID-19. The conserved cysteine and the conserved F or W are not part of the CDR3 here. The size entry is marked missing in some rows and otherwise reads once, few, many or a size class.

. TRBJ2-5 TRBV5-1 ASSWSVGIAGSGETQY
. TRBJ2-5 TRBV7-8 ASSLAQAGAQETQY
. TRBJ2-5 TRBV19 ASSIYVRGETQY
. TRBJ1-2 TRBV30 AWSVHRGGYT
. TRBJ2-1 TRBV3-1/TRBV3-2 ASSLGLVGPGSYNEQF
. TRBJ1-4 TRBV27 ASRTRQGANEKLF
. TRBJ2-1 TRBV7-8 ASSFSGRVDEQF
. TRBJ2-2 TRBV3-1/TRBV3-2 ASSQRPELGDGTGELF
. TRBJ2-7 TRBV27 ASSRTGQGYEQY
. TRBJ1-1 TRBV7-2 ASRSPENTEAF
. TRBJ2-5 TRBV5-4 ASSFPLQGSEETQY
. TRBJ2-1 TRBV27 ASSLSGTSFFYEQF
. TRBJ2-5 TRBV19 ASSTRQVQETQY
once TRBJ2-1 TRBV9 ASSVEGTGKNEQF
. TRBJ1-2 TRBV7-9 ASSLPELPYGYT
once TRBJ1-2 TRBV25-1 ASSERGVHYGYT
. TRBJ2-4 TRBV12-3/TRBV12-4 ASRSGNIQY
few TRBJ1-4 TRBV18 ASSPSGGRNEKLF
. TRBJ2-3 TRBV19 ASSPRVGADTQY
. TRBJ2-5 TRBV28 ASSLGSRVRETQY
. TRBJ2-1 TRBV2 ASSEALVFLGGRARYSYNEQF